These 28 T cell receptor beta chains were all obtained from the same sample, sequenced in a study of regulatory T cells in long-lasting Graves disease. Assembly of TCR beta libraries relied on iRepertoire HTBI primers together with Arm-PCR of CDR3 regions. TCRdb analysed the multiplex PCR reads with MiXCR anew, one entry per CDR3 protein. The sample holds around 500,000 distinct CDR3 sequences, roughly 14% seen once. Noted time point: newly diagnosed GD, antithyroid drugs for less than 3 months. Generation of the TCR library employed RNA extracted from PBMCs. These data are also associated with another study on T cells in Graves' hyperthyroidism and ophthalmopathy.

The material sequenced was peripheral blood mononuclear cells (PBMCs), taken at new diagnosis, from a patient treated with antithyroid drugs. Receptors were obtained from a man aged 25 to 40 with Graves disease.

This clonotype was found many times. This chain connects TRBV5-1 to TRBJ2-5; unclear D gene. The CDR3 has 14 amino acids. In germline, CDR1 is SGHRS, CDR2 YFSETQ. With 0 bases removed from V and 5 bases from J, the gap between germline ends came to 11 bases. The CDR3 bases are TGCGCCAGCAGCTTGGCGCAGGTTGGGGAGACCCAGTACTTC. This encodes CASSLAQVGETQYF.

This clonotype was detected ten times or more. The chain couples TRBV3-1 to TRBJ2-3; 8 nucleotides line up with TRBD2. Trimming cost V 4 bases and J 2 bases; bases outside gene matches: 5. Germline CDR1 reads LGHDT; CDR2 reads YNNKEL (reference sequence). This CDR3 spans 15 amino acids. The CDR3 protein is CASSRGAGATDTQYF. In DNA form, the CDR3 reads TGTGCCAGCAGCCGCGGAGCGGGAGCCACAGATACGCAGTATTTT.

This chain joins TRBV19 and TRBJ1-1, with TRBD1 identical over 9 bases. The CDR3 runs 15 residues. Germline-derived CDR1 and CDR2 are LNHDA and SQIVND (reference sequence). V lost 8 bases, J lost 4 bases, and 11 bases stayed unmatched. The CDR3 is CASRLDRGASTEAFF. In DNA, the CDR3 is TGTGCCAGTCGCCTCGACAGGGGGGCGAGCACTGAAGCTTTCTTT.

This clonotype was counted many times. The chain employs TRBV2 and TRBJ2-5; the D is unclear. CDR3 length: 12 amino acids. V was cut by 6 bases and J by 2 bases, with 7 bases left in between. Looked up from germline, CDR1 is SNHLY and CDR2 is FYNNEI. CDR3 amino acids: CASSGGQETQYF. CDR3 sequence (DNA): TGTGCCAGCAGCGGTGGTCAAGAGACCCAGTACTTC. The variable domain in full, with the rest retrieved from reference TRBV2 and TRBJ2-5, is EPEVTQTPSHQVTQMGQEVILRCVPISNHLYFYWYRQILGQKVEFLVSFYNNEISEKSEIFDDQFSVERPDGSNFTLKIRSTKLEDSAMYFCASSGGQETQYFGPGTRLLVL.

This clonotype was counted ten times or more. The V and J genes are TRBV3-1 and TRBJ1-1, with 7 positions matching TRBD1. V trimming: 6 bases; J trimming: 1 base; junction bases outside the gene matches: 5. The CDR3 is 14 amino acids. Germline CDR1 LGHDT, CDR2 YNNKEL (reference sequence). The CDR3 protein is CASRHDRANTEAFF. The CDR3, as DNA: TGTGCCAGCAGACACGACAGGGCGAACACTGAAGCTTTCTTT.

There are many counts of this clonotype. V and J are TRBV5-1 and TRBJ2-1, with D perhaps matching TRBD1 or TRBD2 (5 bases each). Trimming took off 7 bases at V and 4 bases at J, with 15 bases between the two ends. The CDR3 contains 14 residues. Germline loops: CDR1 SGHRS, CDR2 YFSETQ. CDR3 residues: CASYTGLDYNEQFF. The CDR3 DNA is TGCGCCAGCTATACAGGACTGGATTACAATGAGCAGTTCTTC. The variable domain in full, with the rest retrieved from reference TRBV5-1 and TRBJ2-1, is KAGVTQTPRYLIKTRGQQVTLSCSPISGHRSVSWYQQTPGQGLQFLFEYFSETQRNKGNFPGRFSGRQFSNSRSEMNVSTLELGDSALYLCASYTGLDYNEQFFGPGTRLTVL.

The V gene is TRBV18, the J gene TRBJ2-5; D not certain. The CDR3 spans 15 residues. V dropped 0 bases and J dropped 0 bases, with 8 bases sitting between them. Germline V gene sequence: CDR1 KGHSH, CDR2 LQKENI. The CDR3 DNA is TGTGCCAGCTCACCACCCGGACGGTACCAAGAGACCCAGTACTTC. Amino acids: CASSPPGRYQETQYF.

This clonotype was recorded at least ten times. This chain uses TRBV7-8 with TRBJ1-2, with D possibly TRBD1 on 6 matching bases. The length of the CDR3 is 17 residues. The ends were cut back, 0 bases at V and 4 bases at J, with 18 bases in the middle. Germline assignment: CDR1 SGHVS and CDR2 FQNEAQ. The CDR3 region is CASSLAFTEGEGYGYTF. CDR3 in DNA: TGTGCCAGCAGCTTAGCGTTCACGGAGGGGGAGGGCTATGGCTACACCTTC.

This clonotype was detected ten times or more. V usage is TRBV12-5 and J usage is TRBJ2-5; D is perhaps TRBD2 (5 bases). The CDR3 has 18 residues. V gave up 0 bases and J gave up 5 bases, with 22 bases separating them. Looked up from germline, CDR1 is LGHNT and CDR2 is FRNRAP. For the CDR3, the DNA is TGTGCTAGTGGTTTGGTACGCAAGCTCCTCGGGATGTTGGAGACCCAGTACTTC. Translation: CASGLVRKLLGMLETQYF.

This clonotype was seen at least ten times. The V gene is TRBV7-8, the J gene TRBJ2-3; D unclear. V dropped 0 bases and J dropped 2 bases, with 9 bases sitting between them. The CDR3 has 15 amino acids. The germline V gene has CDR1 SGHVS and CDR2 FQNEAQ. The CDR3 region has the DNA TGTGCCAGCAGCTTAGCCGAAAGGATCACAGATACGCAGTATTTT. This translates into CASSLAERITDTQYF.

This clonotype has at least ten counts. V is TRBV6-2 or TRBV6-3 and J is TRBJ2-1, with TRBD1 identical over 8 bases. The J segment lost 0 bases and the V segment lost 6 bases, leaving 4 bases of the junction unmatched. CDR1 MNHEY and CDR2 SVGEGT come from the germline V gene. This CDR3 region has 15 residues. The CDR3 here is CASSRTGHSYNEQFF. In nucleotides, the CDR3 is TGTGCCAGCAGCCGGACAGGGCACTCCTACAATGAGCAGTTCTTC.

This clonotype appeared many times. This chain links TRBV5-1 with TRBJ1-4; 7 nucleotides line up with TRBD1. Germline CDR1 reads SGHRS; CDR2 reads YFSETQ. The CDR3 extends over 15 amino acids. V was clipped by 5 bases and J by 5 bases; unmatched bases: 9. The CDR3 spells CASSQADRVNEKLFF. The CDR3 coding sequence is TGCGCCAGCAGTCAAGCCGACAGGGTGAATGAAAAACTGTTTTTT.

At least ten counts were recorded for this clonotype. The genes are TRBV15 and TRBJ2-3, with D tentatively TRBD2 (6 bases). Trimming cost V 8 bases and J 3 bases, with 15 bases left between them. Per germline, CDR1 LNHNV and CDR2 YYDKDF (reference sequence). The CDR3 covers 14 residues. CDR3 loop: CATRWAGTTDTQYF. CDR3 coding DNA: TGTGCCACCCGGTGGGCGGGAACTACAGATACGCAGTATTTT.

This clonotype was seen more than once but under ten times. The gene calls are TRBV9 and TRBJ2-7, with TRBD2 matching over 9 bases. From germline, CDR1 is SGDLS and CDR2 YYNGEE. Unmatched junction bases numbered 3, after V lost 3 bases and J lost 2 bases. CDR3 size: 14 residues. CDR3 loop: CASSALAGTYEQYF. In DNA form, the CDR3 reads TGTGCCAGCAGCGCCCTAGCGGGAACCTACGAGCAGTACTTC.

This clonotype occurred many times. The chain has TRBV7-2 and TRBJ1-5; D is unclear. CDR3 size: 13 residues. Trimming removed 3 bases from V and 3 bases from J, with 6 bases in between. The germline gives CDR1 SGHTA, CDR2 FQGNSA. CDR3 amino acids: CASSFPPNQPQHF. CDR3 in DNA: TGTGCCAGCAGCTTCCCCCCCAATCAGCCCCAGCATTTT.

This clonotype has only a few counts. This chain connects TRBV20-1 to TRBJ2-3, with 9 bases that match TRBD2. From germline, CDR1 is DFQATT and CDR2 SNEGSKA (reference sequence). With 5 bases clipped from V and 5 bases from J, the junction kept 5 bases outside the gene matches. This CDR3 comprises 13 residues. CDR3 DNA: TGCAGTGCTGAGCGGGGGGCGGGAGATACGCAGTATTTT. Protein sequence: CSAERGAGDTQYF.

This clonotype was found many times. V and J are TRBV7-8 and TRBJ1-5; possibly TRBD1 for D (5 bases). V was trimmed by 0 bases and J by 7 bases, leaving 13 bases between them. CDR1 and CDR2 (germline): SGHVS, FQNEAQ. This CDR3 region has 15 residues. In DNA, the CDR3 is TGTGCCAGCAGCTTAGCGATGGGGACGTGGCAGCCCCAGCATTTT. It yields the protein CASSLAMGTWQPQHF.

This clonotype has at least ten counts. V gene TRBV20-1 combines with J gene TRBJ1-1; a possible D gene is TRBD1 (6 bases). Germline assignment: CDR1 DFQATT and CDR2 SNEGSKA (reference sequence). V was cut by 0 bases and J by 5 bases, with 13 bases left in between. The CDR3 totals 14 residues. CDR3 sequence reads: CSARDTGMVTEAFF. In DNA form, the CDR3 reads TGCAGTGCTAGAGATACAGGGATGGTAACTGAAGCTTTCTTT.

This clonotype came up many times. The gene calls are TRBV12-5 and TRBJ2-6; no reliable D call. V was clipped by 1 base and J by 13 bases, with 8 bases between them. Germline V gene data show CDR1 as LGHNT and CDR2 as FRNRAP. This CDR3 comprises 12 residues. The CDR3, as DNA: TGTGCTAGTGGTTTGGGGTCCAGGGTCCTGACTTTC. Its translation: CASGLGSRVLTF.

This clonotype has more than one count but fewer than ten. CDR3 sequence (DNA): TGTGCCAGCAGCTTGGCTCCATCTAGCAATCAGCCCCAGCATTTT. Its protein product is CASSLAPSSNQPQHF. The chain combines TRBV5-5 with TRBJ1-5, with D unresolved. Trimming took off 0 bases at V and 0 bases at J, with 7 bases between the two ends. This CDR3 has 15 residues. The germline V gene encodes CDR1 SGHKS and CDR2 YYEKEE (reference sequence).

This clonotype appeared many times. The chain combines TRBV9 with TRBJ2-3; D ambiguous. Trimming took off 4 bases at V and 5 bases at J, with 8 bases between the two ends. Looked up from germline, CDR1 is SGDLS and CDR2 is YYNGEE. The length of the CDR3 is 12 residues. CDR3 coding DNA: TGTGCCAGCAGCACGCAAAAAGATACGCAGTATTTT. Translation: CASSTQKDTQYF.

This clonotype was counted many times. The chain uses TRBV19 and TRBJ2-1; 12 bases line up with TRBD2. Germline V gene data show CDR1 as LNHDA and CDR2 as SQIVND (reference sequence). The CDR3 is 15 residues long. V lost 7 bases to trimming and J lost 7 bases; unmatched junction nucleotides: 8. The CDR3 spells CASKTSGSLGNEQFF. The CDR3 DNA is TGTGCCAGTAAGACTAGCGGGAGTCTAGGAAATGAGCAGTTCTTC.

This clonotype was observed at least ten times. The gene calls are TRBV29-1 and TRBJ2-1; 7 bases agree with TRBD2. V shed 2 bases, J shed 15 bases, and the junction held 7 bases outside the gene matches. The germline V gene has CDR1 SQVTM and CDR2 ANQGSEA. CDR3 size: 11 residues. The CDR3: CSVELGTTWFF. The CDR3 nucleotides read TGCAGCGTTGAACTCGGGACTACCTGGTTCTTC.

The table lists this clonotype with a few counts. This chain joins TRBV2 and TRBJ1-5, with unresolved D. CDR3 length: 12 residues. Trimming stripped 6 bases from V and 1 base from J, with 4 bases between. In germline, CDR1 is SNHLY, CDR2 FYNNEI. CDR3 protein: CASRESNQPQHF. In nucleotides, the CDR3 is TGTGCCAGCAGGGAAAGCAATCAGCCCCAGCATTTT.

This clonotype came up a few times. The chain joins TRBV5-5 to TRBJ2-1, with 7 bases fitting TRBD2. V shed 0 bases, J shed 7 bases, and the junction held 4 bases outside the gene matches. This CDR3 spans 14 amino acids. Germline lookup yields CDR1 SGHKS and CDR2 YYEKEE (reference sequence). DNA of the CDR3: TGTGCCAGCAGCTTGGAATGGGGGGGGAATGAGCAGTTCTTC. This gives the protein CASSLEWGGNEQFF.

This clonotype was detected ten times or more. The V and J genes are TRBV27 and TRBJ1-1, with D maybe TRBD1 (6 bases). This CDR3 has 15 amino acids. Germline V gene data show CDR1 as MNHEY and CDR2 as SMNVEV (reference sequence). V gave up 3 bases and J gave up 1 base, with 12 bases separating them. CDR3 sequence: CASSFAGAGNTEAFF. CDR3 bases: TGTGCCAGCAGTTTTGCGGGGGCAGGGAACACTGAAGCTTTCTTT.

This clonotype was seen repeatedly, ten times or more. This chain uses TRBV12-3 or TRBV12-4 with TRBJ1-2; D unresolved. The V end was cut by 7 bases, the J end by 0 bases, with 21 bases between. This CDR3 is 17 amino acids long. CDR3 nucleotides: TGTGCCAGCATCCCCTTCACCCGTGCCCTTCCTAACTATGGCTACACCTTC. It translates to CASIPFTRALPNYGYTF.

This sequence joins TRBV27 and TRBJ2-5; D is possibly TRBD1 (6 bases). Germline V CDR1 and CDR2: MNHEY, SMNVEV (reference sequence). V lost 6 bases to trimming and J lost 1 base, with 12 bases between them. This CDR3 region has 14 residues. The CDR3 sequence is CASSLRTAQETQYF. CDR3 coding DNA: TGTGCCAGCAGCCTCCGGACAGCCCAAGAGACCCAGTACTTC.